This entry concerns a single T cell receptor beta chain. This clonotype was picked up many times. Its recognized antigen is unknown. Qualities for individual bases were not recorded, and no much larger clone is one base off. The sample originates from a study of T cells after yellow fever vaccination (dated by TCRdb to the late 2010s). Looking at the study overall: The SMART-Seq v4 Ultra Low Input RNA kit was used to prepare libraries from fractions with low cell numbers. To follow T-cell clones before and after both primary and booster YFV17D yellow fever vaccination, bulk TCR alpha and beta repertoires underwent longitudinal sequencing. The cohort comprised two healthy male donors, one aged 18 to 30 and one aged 30 to 40 years. Blood was collected at multiple timepoints before and after primary and secondary immunization, and bulk PBMC replicates and cell subsets were isolated.

The treatment or condition label for this specimen denotes: live attenuated yellow fever vaccine strain. PBMCs were isolated from peripheral blood using a standard Ficoll-Paque protocol. Dynabeads CD4 and CD8 positive selection kits were used to isolate CD4 and CD8 T-cell fractions. TriZol was used to extract RNA from bulk PBMCs, from CD4 and CD8 fractions, and from dextramer-positive and dextramer-negative fractions. Study-wide conclusions, independent of this receptor: Most clones expanded after primary vaccination were re-detected after the booster (about 95% of CD4 and roughly 87% of CD8), suggesting broad memory maintenance. Compared with the primary T-cell response, the secondary T-cell response was faster but weaker, reaching its peak on day 5 rather than on day 15. A small share of clonotypes occurred in both CD4 and CD8 compartments, likely arising from convergent recombination. Computational filtering was needed because FACS-sorted repertoires could contain abundant contaminating clonotypes from the bulk population. The study included only a couple of donors, which limits how far the findings can be generalized.

The reads were generated on an Illumina NovaSeq 6000. TCR cDNA was made using 5'RACE template switching, a step that added a universal primer site and unique molecular identifiers. Priming of cDNA synthesis was performed from both the TCR alpha and TCR beta constant segments. Library amplification involved two PCR steps, and the second step added sample barcodes and sequencing adapters. Sequencing of libraries was performed on Illumina HiSeq 2500 (2x100 bp) or NovaSeq (2x150 bp). The paper's processing steps were these. Reads were demultiplexed and collapsed into UMI consensus sequences with MIGEC, and V(D)J alignment was performed with MiXCR. Using edgeR on replicate PBMC samples, clonotypes were called vaccine-responding if FDR was below 0.01 and the log2 fold change was above 5 up to day 15. Each bulk clonotype was labeled CD4 or CD8 based on which sequenced repertoire, CD4 or CD8, contained the clonotype at higher abundance. TCRdb ran its own pipeline on the public reads, namely fastp trimming at Q25 and MiXCR clone calling, and kept in-frame beta chains. Each entry is one CDR3 protein sequence, shown with its most common DNA and genes. What appears here as the V and J calls and clone size reflects TCRdb's work, not the paper's. The sample table lists hundreds of thousands of distinct CDR3 sequences, under 15% of them with a count of one. The top ten clonotypes cover roughly 3.1% of the sample.

This TCR was recovered from a man aged 18 to 35 who received the YFV17D yellow fever vaccine. Sequenced material: CD4+ T cells sorted from PBMCs, taken 15 days after the yellow fever booster vaccination.

The CDR3 amino acid sequence is: CASSQGLRPSSAFF. The DNA sequence reads TGCGCCAGCAGCCAAGGGCTCAGGCCCTCTAGTGCTTTCTTT. The rearranged chain carries TRBV4-1 and TRBJ1-1, with the D gene uncertain. V lost 1 base and J lost 11 bases; the stretch between them is 17 bases long. Spanning cysteine to phenylalanine, the CDR3 consists of 14 amino acids. The retained sequence is limited to the CDR3, 42 bases, with the frame set at the first base. CDR1 MGHRA and CDR2 YSYEKL are derived from the germline V gene.